These 32 T cell receptor beta chains share one sample of origin, sequenced in a study of blood T cell repertoires in COVID-19. Produced via immunoSEQ multiplex PCR; TCRdb's table is partial and in-frame only. The repertoire holds 150,000 to 200,000 clones, with approximately 86% as singletons. Material for sequencing was peripheral blood. The receptors here all came from a woman aged 50 to 65 with acute or convalescent COVID-19.

The chain links TRBV10-3 to TRBJ1-1; 9 positions agree with TRBD1. J gave up 1 base and V 4 bases, and 1 base lay outside the gene matches. Germline lookup yields CDR1 ENHRY and CDR2 SYGVKD. The CDR3 sequence is 14 residues long. CDR3 loop: CAISVGQGNTEAFF. Here the CDR3 DNA reads TGTGCCATCAGTGTGGGACAGGGGAACACTGAAGCTTTCTTT.

The V gene is TRBV7-2, the J gene TRBJ2-2; TRBD2 agrees at 8 bases. The V gene end was trimmed by 5 bases and the J gene end by 6 bases; junction bases not matched to a gene: 8. This CDR3 has 15 residues. Germline values: CDR1 SGHTA, CDR2 FQGNSA. CDR3 amino acids: CASSLLAGSPGELFF. In DNA form, the CDR3 reads TGTGCCAGCAGCCTTCTAGCGGGCAGCCCCGGGGAGCTGTTTTTT. Full variable domain (rest looked up from reference TRBV7-2 and TRBJ2-2): GAGVSQSPSNKVTEKGKDVELRCDPISGHTALYWYRQSLGQGLEFLIYFQGNSAPDKSGLPSDRFSAERTGGSVSTLTIQRTQQEDSAVYLCASSLLAGSPGELFFGEGSRLTVL.

The gene calls are TRBV5-1 and TRBJ2-3; 8 bases agree with TRBD1. V lost 4 bases, J lost 2 bases, and 3 bases stayed unmatched. This CDR3 contains 14 residues. From germline, CDR1 is SGHRS and CDR2 YFSETQ. The CDR3 DNA sequence: TGCGCCAGCAGCCCGGGACAGGCCACAGATACGCAGTATTTT. This encodes CASSPGQATDTQYF. The full variable domain, with the rest looked up from reference TRBV5-1 and TRBJ2-3, is KAGVTQTPRYLIKTRGQQVTLSCSPISGHRSVSWYQQTPGQGLQFLFEYFSETQRNKGNFPGRFSGRQFSNSRSEMNVSTLELGDSALYLCASSPGQATDTQYFGPGTRLTVL.

This clone was recorded only once. The rearrangement uses TRBV6-2 or TRBV6-3 and TRBJ2-7; D is unresolved. In germline, CDR1 is MNHEY, CDR2 SVGEGT. CDR3 size: 15 residues. V was cut by 5 bases and J by 3 bases, with 17 bases left in between. The CDR3 region has the DNA TGTGCCAGCAGTAAAGTCAACTCATACCACTACGAGCAGTACTTC. Its protein is CASSKVNSYHYEQYF.

The table lists this clone with a count of one. This chain joins TRBV2 and TRBJ2-2; D unresolved. In germline, CDR1 is SNHLY, CDR2 FYNNEI. Trimming removed 4 bases at V and 6 bases at J, with 9 bases between. This CDR3 contains 13 residues. The CDR3 region is CASSVALSGELFF. The DNA for the CDR3 is TGTGCCAGCAGTGTTGCGTTGTCCGGGGAGCTGTTTTTT.

This clone was counted between two and nine times. This rearrangement joins TRBV9 to TRBJ1-2; 10 bases are a match to TRBD1. Germline V gene sequence: CDR1 SGDLS, CDR2 YYNGEE. The CDR3 has 14 residues. With V trimmed by 4 bases and J by 7 bases, 7 bases remained unmatched. CDR3 amino acids: CASSSSRTGGGYTF. The CDR3 nucleotides are TGTGCCAGCAGCTCGAGCCGGACAGGGGGTGGCTACACCTTC.

The chain couples TRBV5-5 to TRBJ2-7; no firm D call. With 2 bases removed from V and 4 bases from J, the gap between germline ends came to 10 bases. CDR3 length: 13 amino acids. The V gene's germline CDR1 is SGHKS and CDR2 YYEKEE (reference sequence). CDR3 sequence: CASSFVVSYEQYF. As DNA, the CDR3 is TGTGCCAGCAGCTTCGTCGTCAGTTACGAGCAGTACTTC. Full variable domain (rest looked up from reference TRBV5-5 and TRBJ2-7): DAGVTQSPTHLIKTRGQQVTLRCSPISGHKSVSWYQQVLGQGPQFIFQYYEKEERGRGNFPDRFSARQFPNYSSELNVNALLLGDSALYLCASSFVVSYEQYFGPGTRLTVT.

The chain couples TRBV10-3 to TRBJ1-2, with TRBD1 as a possible D gene (5 bases). V gave up 1 base and J gave up 7 bases, with 13 bases separating them. The CDR3 sequence is 14 residues long. The germline V gene has CDR1 ENHRY and CDR2 SYGVKD. CDR3 amino acids: CAISELQDRSGYTF. The CDR3 DNA follows: TGTGCCATCAGTGAGTTACAGGACCGGTCTGGCTACACCTTC.

This clone was found once. This sequence joins TRBV9 and TRBJ2-1; D possibly corresponds to TRBD2 (5 bases). The CDR3 extends over 12 amino acids. Per the germline V gene, CDR1 is SGDLS and CDR2 is YYNGEE. The germline V and J ends were trimmed by 3 bases and 9 bases, with 10 bases remaining between them. The CDR3: CASSGAGVEQFF. CDR3 sequence (DNA): TGTGCCAGCAGCGGAGCCGGGGTTGAGCAGTTCTTC.

The CDR3 DNA sequence: TGTGCCAGCAGCGATTTCCCGGGACAGGGGCTGGACGAGCAGTACTTC. It yields the protein CASSDFPGQGLDEQYF. The J gene is TRBJ2-7, the V gene TRBV6-2 or TRBV6-3; 10 positions match TRBD1. Germline CDR1 reads MNHEY; CDR2 reads SVGEGT. The CDR3 totals 16 residues. The trim removed 6 bases at V and 5 bases at J, leaving 13 bases unmatched.

This clone was observed once. The rearrangement uses TRBV24-1 and TRBJ2-4; 9 bases are a match to TRBD1. The CDR3 loop spans 15 amino acids. After removal of 3 bases from V and 5 bases from J, the junction contained 4 bases not matched to a gene. Germline lookup yields CDR1 KGHDR and CDR2 SFDVKD. This chain's CDR3 is CATSDDRGVENIQYF. CDR3 nucleotide sequence: TGTGCCACCAGTGATGACAGGGGGGTAGAAAACATTCAGTACTTC.

V is TRBV19 and J is TRBJ1-2; 11 nucleotides agree with TRBD1. The trim removed 5 bases at V and 8 bases at J, leaving 7 bases unmatched. Germline-derived CDR1 and CDR2 are LNHDA and SQIVND (reference sequence). The CDR3 length is 14 residues. CDR3 in DNA: TGTGCCAGTAGTTCAGGACAGGGGGCGAGAGGCTACACCTTC. Amino acid sequence: CASSSGQGARGYTF. Full variable domain (remainder filled in from reference TRBV19 and TRBJ1-2): DGGITQSPKYLFRKEGQNVTLSCEQNLNHDAMYWYRQDPGQGLRLIYYSQIVNDFQKGDIAEGYSVSREKKESFPLTVTSAQKNPTAFYLCASSSGQGARGYTFGSGTRLTVV.

This clone came up a few times. The V call is TRBV6-4, the J call TRBJ2-3; 10 bases match TRBD2. The CDR3 spans 18 residues. The trim removed 0 bases at V and 1 base at J, leaving 7 bases unmatched. Germline-derived CDR1 and CDR2 are MRHNA and SNTAGT. CDR3 coding DNA: TGTGCCAGCAGTGACTCGAGAACTAGCGGGGCCGGCACAGATACGCAGTATTTT. Amino acid sequence: CASSDSRTSGAGTDTQYF.

This rearrangement joins TRBV12-5 to TRBJ1-1; D possibly corresponds to TRBD1 (5 bases). V was cut by 1 base and J by 1 base, with 7 bases left in between. Germline values: CDR1 LGHNT, CDR2 FRNRAP. This CDR3 is built from 14 residues. In DNA, the CDR3 is TGTGCTAGTGGTTTGGGCAGGGAGAACACTGAAGCTTTCTTT. Translation gives CASGLGRENTEAFF.

This clone has a single count. The chain has TRBV7-2 and TRBJ1-2; possibly TRBD1 for D (6 bases). CDR1 is SGHTA, CDR2 FQGNSA, per germline. The CDR3 is 15 amino acids. The ends were cut back, 1 base at V and 5 bases at J, with 14 bases in the middle. In DNA, the CDR3 is TGTGCCAGCAGCTTAGAGGGGGGGTTAGGGTATGGCTACACCTTC. Its protein product is CASSLEGGLGYGYTF.

V is TRBV4-3 and J is TRBJ1-4; possible D gene TRBD1, 5 bases. This CDR3 has 16 residues. The V end was cut by 0 bases, the J end by 4 bases, with 12 bases between. Germline CDR1 reads LGHNA; CDR2 reads YSLEER. CDR3 nucleotide sequence: TGCGCCAGCAGCCAAGATCAAAAAGGGGTTAATGAAAAACTGTTTTTT. Translation: CASSQDQKGVNEKLFF.

The rearrangement uses TRBV6-1 and TRBJ2-1; 7 bases agree with TRBD1. V was pared by 1 base and J by 4 bases, with 4 bases of the junction left unmatched. The CDR3 totals 15 residues. Germline-derived CDR1 and CDR2 are MNHNS and SASEGT. CDR3 DNA sequence: TGTGCCAGCAGTGAAGGTTGGACAGGATACAATGAGCAGTTCTTC. This translates into CASSEGWTGYNEQFF.

The V call is TRBV30, the J call TRBJ2-3; D perhaps matches TRBD1 (6 bases). CDR1 and CDR2 from the germline V gene are GTSNPN and SVGIG (reference sequence). V was trimmed by 7 bases and J by 7 bases, leaving 12 bases between them. The CDR3 is 11 amino acids. CDR3 in amino acids: CASPRGNTQYF. CDR3 DNA: TGTGCCTCCCCCAGGGGCAATACGCAGTATTTT.

This clone was seen a single time. The V and J genes are TRBV9 and TRBJ1-1; TRBD1 is a possible D gene (5 bases). The CDR3 consists of 14 residues. Germline V gives CDR1 SGDLS, CDR2 YYNGEE. V was pared by 4 bases and J by 1 base, with 11 bases between. The CDR3 is CASSSRQGNTEAFF. In DNA, the CDR3 is TGTGCCAGCAGCTCACGGCAGGGGAACACTGAAGCTTTCTTT.

V gene TRBV6-2 or TRBV6-3 combines with J gene TRBJ1-2; D might be TRBD1 (5 bases). The V gene lost 5 bases and the J gene lost 9 bases, with 10 bases spanning the gap. Looked up from germline, CDR1 is MNHEY and CDR2 is SVGEGT. The CDR3 has 11 residues. The CDR3 DNA is TGTGCCAGCAGTCTTGACAGAAGCTACACCTTC. Translated: CASSLDRSYTF.

The chain has TRBV9 and TRBJ1-4; tentative D call: TRBD1 (6 bases). V shed 0 bases and J shed 7 bases, with 25 bases lying between them. CDR3 size: 19 residues. Per germline, CDR1 SGDLS and CDR2 YYNGEE. In DNA, the CDR3 is TGTGCCAGCAGCGTAGGAAGAATTGGGGGGGCAGGATCAGGTGAAAAACTGTTTTTT. It translates to CASSVGRIGGAGSGEKLFF.

The rearrangement uses TRBV18 and TRBJ1-2; 8 bases match TRBD1. CDR1 is KGHSH and CDR2 is LQKENI in the germline V gene. Germline trimming cut 0 bases from V and 2 bases from J; bases unmatched to any gene: 8. This CDR3 comprises 17 residues. CDR3 DNA sequence: TGTGCCAGCTCACCACCGGCAGCAGGGGGCTGGAACTATGGCTACACCTTC. Translating it yields CASSPPAAGGWNYGYTF.

The rearrangement uses TRBV19 and TRBJ2-7; D is possibly TRBD1 (6 bases). Germline loops: CDR1 LNHDA, CDR2 SQIVND (reference sequence). Trimming removed 6 bases at V and 5 bases at J, with 17 bases between. This CDR3 comprises 14 residues. This CDR3 reads CASSPPQGRNEQYF. In DNA, the CDR3 is TGTGCCAGTAGCCCACCACAGGGTCGGAACGAGCAGTACTTC.

For the CDR3, the DNA is TGTGCCAGCAGCCTCAGCCGGGACAACTCGAACACCGGGGAGCTGTTTTTT. Protein: CASSLSRDNSNTGELFF. The chain combines TRBV3-1 (or the pseudogene TRBV3-2) with TRBJ2-2, with a weak D call TRBD1 (6 bases). The CDR3 covers 17 residues. CDR1 is LGHDT, CDR2 YNNKEL, per germline (reference sequence). V lost 4 bases and J lost 0, with 15 bases in between.

The chain couples TRBV19 to TRBJ2-4, with 7 bases that match TRBD1. CDR3 length: 15 amino acids. The trim removed 6 bases at V and 0 bases at J, leaving 5 bases unmatched. Looked up from germline, CDR1 is LNHDA and CDR2 is SQIVND (reference sequence). CDR3 in DNA: TGTGCCAGTAGCCTAAACAGGGGAGCCAAAAACATTCAGTACTTC. Translation: CASSLNRGAKNIQYF.

The V and J genes are TRBV7-9 and TRBJ1-5; D is uncertain. The CDR3 sequence is 15 residues long. V lost 3 bases and J lost 7, with 16 bases in between. Germline V lookup: CDR1 SEHNR, CDR2 FQNEAQ (reference sequence). CDR3 nucleotide sequence: TGTGCCAGCAGCTTCTCACGAGGGCAAGAACAGCCCCAGCATTTT. It encodes CASSFSRGQEQPQHF.

J is TRBJ1-1 and V is TRBV7-8; TRBD1 agrees at 9 bases. V gave up 1 base and J gave up 6 bases; unmatched junction bases: 6. Per the germline V gene, CDR1 is SGHVS and CDR2 is FQNEAQ. This CDR3 contains 15 residues. Written as DNA, the CDR3 is TGTGCCAGCAGCTTAGGGAGGGGACAGGGCGCTGAAGCTTTCTTT. Its protein product is CASSLGRGQGAEAFF.

The rearrangement uses TRBV2 and TRBJ2-3; TRBD2 matches at 8 bases. The CDR3 loop spans 14 amino acids. V dropped 4 bases and J dropped 4; count of bases not matched to a gene: 4. Germline CDR1 SNHLY, CDR2 FYNNEI. In DNA form, the CDR3 reads TGTGCCAGCAGTGCGGGGGGGGCCCCAGATACGCAGTATTTT. As protein: CASSAGGAPDTQYF.

In DNA form, the CDR3 reads TGTGCCAGCAACCCTGAGGGATGGGACACTGAAGCTTTCTTT. This gives the protein CASNPEGWDTEAFF. The chain joins TRBV6-5 to TRBJ1-1; no firm D call. CDR1 is MNHEY, CDR2 SVGAGI, per germline. The V gene lost 7 bases and the J gene lost 3 bases, with 15 bases spanning the gap. This CDR3 has 14 residues.

The V call is TRBV6-2 or TRBV6-3, the J call TRBJ1-5; maybe TRBD1 (6 bases). V was trimmed by 5 bases and J by 0 bases, leaving 17 bases between them. This CDR3 spans 17 amino acids. Germline CDR1 is MNHEY and CDR2 is SVGEGT. Here the CDR3 DNA reads TGTGCCAGCAGTACACTCCATAGGGGGAATAGCAATCAGCCCCAGCATTTT. Translation gives CASSTLHRGNSNQPQHF.

The rearrangement uses TRBV5-4 and TRBJ2-1, with TRBD1 matching over 10 bases. With V trimmed by 2 bases and J by 3 bases, 8 bases remained unmatched. The CDR3 loop spans 17 amino acids. Germline CDR1 and CDR2: SGHNT and YYREEE (reference sequence). The CDR3 DNA follows: TGTGCCAGCAGCTTAGACAGGGGGCAGGAAGGCTACAATGAGCAGTTCTTC. This translates into CASSLDRGQEGYNEQFF.

This clone has just one count. V is TRBV24-1 and J is TRBJ2-3, with 11 bases matching TRBD2. V lost 0 bases to trimming and J lost 6 bases; unmatched junction nucleotides: 1. Germline V gene sequence: CDR1 KGHDR, CDR2 SFDVKD. This CDR3 contains 15 residues. As DNA, the CDR3 is TGTGCCACCAGTGATTTGACTAGCGGGGGTGATACGCAGTATTTT. Amino acid sequence: CATSDLTSGGDTQYF.